This T cell receptor beta chain originates from a study of T cell changes during pregnancy in multiple sclerosis. Sequenced by immunoSEQ multiplex PCR; TCRdb stores in-frame clones only, minus some. This table has about 70,000 clones, about 91% appearing once. Trimming pared 3 bases from V and 4 bases from J, leaving 15 bases between. The V gene's germline CDR1 is KGHSH and CDR2 LQKENI. This CDR3 has 16 amino acids. Material: peripheral blood, obtained in the first trimester of pregnancy. This receptor was obtained from a female donor with multiple sclerosis, enrolled in a pregnancy study. This chain links TRBV18 with TRBJ1-4; tentatively, D is TRBD1 (6 bases). The CDR3 DNA reads TGTGCCAGCTCACCGACGGACAGTCATTATAATGAAAAACTGTTTTTT. Its translation: CASSPTDSHYNEKLFF.